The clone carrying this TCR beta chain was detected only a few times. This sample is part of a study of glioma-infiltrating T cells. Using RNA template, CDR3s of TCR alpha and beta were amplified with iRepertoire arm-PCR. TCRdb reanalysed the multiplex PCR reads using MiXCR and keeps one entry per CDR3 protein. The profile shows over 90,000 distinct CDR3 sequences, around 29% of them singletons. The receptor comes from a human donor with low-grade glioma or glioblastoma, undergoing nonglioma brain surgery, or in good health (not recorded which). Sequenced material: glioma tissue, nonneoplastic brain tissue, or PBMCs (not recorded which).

The CDR3 region has the DNA TGTGCCAGTAGTACCGGGACAGGATGGTCACCCCTCCACTTT. Translation: CASSTGTGWSPLHF. The genes are TRBV19 and TRBJ1-6; the match to TRBD1 covers 8 bases. The CDR3 runs 14 residues. The germline V gene encodes CDR1 LNHDA and CDR2 SQIVND (reference sequence). V dropped 4 bases and J dropped 10; count of bases not matched to a gene: 6.